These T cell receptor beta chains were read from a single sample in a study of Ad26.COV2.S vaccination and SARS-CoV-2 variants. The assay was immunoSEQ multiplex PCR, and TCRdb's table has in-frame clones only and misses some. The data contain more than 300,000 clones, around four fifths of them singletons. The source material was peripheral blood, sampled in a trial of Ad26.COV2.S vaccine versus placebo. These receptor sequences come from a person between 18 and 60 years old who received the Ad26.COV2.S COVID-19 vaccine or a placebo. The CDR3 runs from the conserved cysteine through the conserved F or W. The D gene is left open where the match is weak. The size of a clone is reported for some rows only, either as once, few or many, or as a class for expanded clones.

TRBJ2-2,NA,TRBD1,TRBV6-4,TGTGCCAGCAGTCCGGGACAGGGTGGAAATACCGGGGAGCTGTTTTTT,CASSPGQGGNTGELFF
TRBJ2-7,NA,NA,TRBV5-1,TGCGCCAGCAGCCCAAACCTGGCGGTGAACGAGCAGTACTTC,CASSPNLAVNEQYF
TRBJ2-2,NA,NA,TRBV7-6,TGTGCCAGCAGCCGGACAGTCACCGGGGAGCTGTTTTTT,CASSRTVTGELFF
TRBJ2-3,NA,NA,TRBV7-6,TGTGCCAGCAGCTTAATGGGGGGAGATACGCAGTATTTT,CASSLMGGDTQYF
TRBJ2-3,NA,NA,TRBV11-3,TGTGCCAGCAGCGCAACGCTAGCTTCGGATACGCAGTATTTT,CASSATLASDTQYF
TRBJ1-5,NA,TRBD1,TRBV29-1,TGCAGCGTGAGGACAGGAAATAGCAATCAGCCCCAGCATTTT,CSVRTGNSNQPQHF
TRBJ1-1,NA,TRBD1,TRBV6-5,TGTGCCAGCAGGGACAGGGGGAACACTGAAGCTTTCTTT,CASRDRGNTEAFF
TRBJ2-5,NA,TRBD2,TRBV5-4,TGTGCCAGCTCATCCCGACTAGCGGGGGGGCCGCAGACCCAGTACTTC,CASSSRLAGGPQTQYF
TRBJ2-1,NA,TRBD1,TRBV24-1,TGTGCCACCAGTGATATAGGGACAGGGTACAATGAGCAGTTCTTC,CATSDIGTGYNEQFF
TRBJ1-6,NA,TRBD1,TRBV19,TGTGCCTCGAGAAGACAGGGACCTAATTCACCCCTCCACTTT,CASRRQGPNSPLHF
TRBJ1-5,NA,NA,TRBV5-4,TGTGCCAGCAGCTGGGATAATCAGCCCCAGCATTTT,CASSWDNQPQHF
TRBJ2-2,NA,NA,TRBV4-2,TGTGCCAGCAGCCAAGATACAGGATTAAACACCGGGGAGCTGTTTTTT,CASSQDTGLNTGELFF
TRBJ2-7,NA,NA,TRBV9,TGTGCCAGCAGCGTTACAGATGGATCCTACGAGCAGTACTTC,CASSVTDGSYEQYF
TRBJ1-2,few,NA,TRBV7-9,TGTGCCAGCAGCTTATCGGACAGCCAGAACTATGGCTACACCTTC,CASSLSDSQNYGYTF
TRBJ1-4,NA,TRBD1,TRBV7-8,TGTGCCAGCAGCCTAGGTCCGGGACAGAGGACAACTAATGAAAAACTGTTTTTT,CASSLGPGQRTTNEKLFF
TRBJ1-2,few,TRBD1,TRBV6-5,TGTGCCAGCAGCTCCACAGGGGGCGTCGATGGCTACACCTTC,CASSSTGGVDGYTF
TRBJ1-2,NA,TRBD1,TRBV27,TGTGCCAGCAGTTTATCGATACCCGGGACAGGGTATGGCTACACCTTC,CASSLSIPGTGYGYTF